The 20 T cell receptor beta chains in this list originate from one sample, sequenced in a study of blood T cell repertoires in COVID-19. Only in-frame clones appear in the TCRdb table, and some are missing; sequencing was by immunoSEQ multiplex PCR. The table shows 100,000 to 120,000 clones, with approximately 81% occurring only once. The specimen was peripheral blood. These receptors were taken from a man older than 75 with acute or convalescent COVID-19.

V and J are TRBV6-5 and TRBJ1-5; D call uncertain. Germline V gene lookup returns CDR1 MNHEY and CDR2 SVGAGI. V was trimmed by 4 bases and J by 7 bases, leaving 17 bases between them. CDR3 length: 15 amino acids. The CDR3 loop reads CASSSLGVRNQPQHF. For the CDR3, the DNA is TGTGCCAGCAGTTCGCTCGGGGTGAGGAACCAGCCCCAGCATTTT.

This clone appeared a single time. This chain joins TRBV19 and TRBJ2-5, with D perhaps TRBD1 (5 bases). The germline V gene has CDR1 LNHDA and CDR2 SQIVND (reference sequence). This CDR3 is built from 13 residues. Between the trimmed V and J ends, which lost 3 bases and 5 bases, there was a span of 10 bases. CDR3 residues: CASSIRGVETQYF. Here the CDR3 DNA reads TGTGCCAGTAGTATTAGGGGTGTGGAGACCCAGTACTTC.

The chain couples TRBV7-2 to TRBJ1-1; D is uncertain. In germline, CDR1 is SGHTA, CDR2 FQGNSA. Trimming removed 0 bases from V and 2 bases from J, with 10 bases in between. The CDR3 is 15 amino acids. The CDR3 DNA sequence: TGTGCCAGCAGCTTAGCGCCACGGGGAAACACTGAAGCTTTCTTT. This sequence encodes CASSLAPRGNTEAFF.

The CDR3 spells CASSWTGGKQYF. CDR3 nucleotides: TGTGCCAGCAGTTGGACAGGGGGAAAGCAGTATTTT. The chain recombines TRBV7-3 with TRBJ2-3, with TRBD1 matching 10 bases. The CDR3 is 12 residues long. The junction had 5 bases not matched to a gene; V was cut back by 6 bases and J by 11 bases. From germline, CDR1 is SGHTA and CDR2 FQGTGA.

As regards this clone: The same CDR3 arises from other DNA sequences in this sample as well. The chain employs TRBV5-1 and TRBJ1-1, with 10 bases aligning to TRBD1. V lost 0 bases, J lost 6 bases, and 5 bases stayed unmatched. This CDR3 contains 15 residues. Germline CDR1 SGHRS, CDR2 YFSETQ. The CDR3 nucleotides are TGCGCCAGCAGCTTGGGAGCGACAGGGGGCCCTGAAGCTTTCTTT. Translating gives CASSLGATGGPEAFF.

The chain combines TRBV11-2 with TRBJ1-1; 7 bases match TRBD1. The V and J ends lost 5 bases and 0 bases, in that order; junction bases with no gene match: 6. The germline CDR1 and CDR2 sequences are SGHAT and FQNNGV. This CDR3 contains 15 residues. CDR3 residues: CASSGDSFLNTEAFF. CDR3 DNA sequence: TGTGCCAGCAGCGGGGACAGTTTTTTGAACACTGAAGCTTTCTTT.

To note about this clone: The junction and the germline gene differ at one end; a read error may be behind it. This sequence joins TRBV12-3 or TRBV12-4 and TRBJ1-1; no definite D call. CDR3 length: 12 amino acids. The chain's CDR3 is CASSLVDTQAFF. DNA of the CDR3: TGTGCCAGCAGTTTAGTAGACACTCAAGCTTTCTTT.

The genes are TRBV28 and TRBJ1-4; D might be TRBD1 (5 bases). The germline CDR1 and CDR2 sequences are MDHEN and SYDVKM. Trimming removed 5 bases at V and 5 bases at J, with 9 bases between. CDR3 length equals 13 residues. The CDR3 nucleotides are TGTGCCAGCAGTCTAGACAGAAATGAAAAACTGTTTTTT. This codes for CASSLDRNEKLFF.

The chain uses TRBV27 and TRBJ1-4; D unresolved. Germline-derived CDR1 and CDR2 are MNHEY and SMNVEV (reference sequence). The CDR3 spans 15 residues. Trimming removed 6 bases at V and 4 bases at J, with 15 bases between. CDR3 region: CASSLSRGRNEKLFF. The CDR3 DNA reads as TGTGCCAGCAGCCTTTCTAGAGGGCGTAATGAAAAACTGTTTTTT.

The count of this clone is one. The chain links TRBV6-4 to TRBJ1-1; 7 nucleotides align to TRBD1. V lost 6 bases to trimming and J lost 2 bases; unmatched junction nucleotides: 3. The germline gives CDR1 MRHNA, CDR2 SNTAGT. This CDR3 spans 13 amino acids. CDR3 bases: TGTGCCAGCAGGAGACAGGGCAACACTGAAGCTTTCTTT. It translates to CASRRQGNTEAFF.

This clone was counted between two and nine times. The V call is TRBV7-3, the J call TRBJ2-1; possibly TRBD2 for D (6 bases). V dropped 2 bases and J dropped 7 bases, with 12 bases sitting between them. Germline values: CDR1 SGHTA, CDR2 FQGTGA. The CDR3 is 14 amino acids. This CDR3 is CASSLGTEFNEQFF. As DNA, the CDR3 is TGTGCCAGCAGCTTAGGGACTGAGTTTAATGAGCAGTTCTTC.

This chain connects TRBV28 to TRBJ2-3; D is undetermined. The V and J ends lost 2 bases and 4 bases respectively, with 7 bases between them. The CDR3 totals 13 residues. Germline V lookup: CDR1 MDHEN, CDR2 SYDVKM. The CDR3, as DNA: TGTGCCAGCAGTTTAGGTGGCCCAGATACGCAGTATTTT. It specifies CASSLGGPDTQYF.

This chain links TRBV29-1 with TRBJ2-7, with 14 bases that match TRBD2. Looked up from germline, CDR1 is SQVTM and CDR2 is ANQGSEA. Trimming cost V 5 bases and J 5 bases; bases outside gene matches: 2. There are 13 residues in the CDR3. CDR3 nucleotide sequence: TGCAGCGTTACGGGACTAGCGGGAGACGAGCAGTACTTC. This translates into CSVTGLAGDEQYF.

The chain uses TRBV9 and TRBJ1-4; 9 bases line up with TRBD1. CDR1 is SGDLS, CDR2 YYNGEE, per germline. This CDR3 is built from 16 residues. V was clipped by 4 bases and J by 0 bases; unmatched bases: 4. In DNA, the CDR3 is TGTGCCAGCAGCCCCCGACAGGGGGCAACTAATGAAAAACTGTTTTTT. Protein: CASSPRQGATNEKLFF.

This rearrangement joins TRBV18 to TRBJ1-5; 7 nucleotides line up with TRBD1. Trimming cost V 4 bases and J 1 base; bases outside gene matches: 13. Per germline, CDR1 KGHSH and CDR2 LQKENI. There are 18 residues in the CDR3. The chain's CDR3 is CASSHEDRALRSNQPQHF. Written as DNA, the CDR3 is TGTGCCAGCTCACACGAAGACAGGGCTCTTAGGAGCAATCAGCCCCAGCATTTT.

Only one count was recorded for this clone. This chain connects TRBV28 to TRBJ2-4, with 11 bases that match TRBD1. The V segment lost 3 bases and the J segment 6 bases; nucleotides outside the gene matches: 4. This CDR3 has 15 residues. Germline V gene sequence: CDR1 MDHEN, CDR2 SYDVKM. The CDR3 region has the DNA TGTGCCAGCAGTTTGCGGGGGACAGGGGGAAACATTCAGTACTTC. Translation: CASSLRGTGGNIQYF.

This clone has a single count. CDR3 sequence reads: CASSLRMTGDQETQYF. CDR3 coding DNA: TGTGCCAGCAGCCTACGTATGACAGGGGACCAAGAGACCCAGTACTTC. The chain has TRBV11-2 and TRBJ2-5; 8 positions match TRBD1. CDR1 is SGHAT, CDR2 FQNNGV, per germline. Trimming cost V 5 bases and J 0 bases; bases outside gene matches: 8. The CDR3 covers 16 residues.

The chain is built from TRBV7-8 and TRBJ2-1; 9 bases align to TRBD1. The CDR3 is 15 amino acids. Unmatched junction bases numbered 3, after V lost 1 base and J lost 5 bases. In germline, CDR1 is SGHVS, CDR2 FQNEAQ. The DNA of the CDR3 is TGTGCCAGCAGCTTAGTTGGGACAGGGCACAATGAGCAGTTCTTC. Translating gives CASSLVGTGHNEQFF.

This chain connects TRBV2 to TRBJ1-1; possible D gene TRBD1, 5 bases. Trimming stripped 7 bases from V and 2 bases from J, with 11 bases between. The germline V gene encodes CDR1 SNHLY and CDR2 FYNNEI. The CDR3 has 13 amino acids. The CDR3 region is CASIRQPNTEAFF. The CDR3 nucleotides are TGTGCCAGCATCCGACAGCCCAACACTGAAGCTTTCTTT. Full variable domain (outside the CDR3, taken from reference TRBV2 and TRBJ1-1): EPEVTQTPSHQVTQMGQEVILRCVPISNHLYFYWYRQILGQKVEFLVSFYNNEISEKSEIFDDQFSVERPDGSNFTLKIRSTKLEDSAMYFCASIRQPNTEAFFGQGTRLTVV.

This rearrangement joins TRBV7-9 to TRBJ1-2; weak D call: TRBD1 (6 bases). The CDR3 sequence is 15 residues long. The V end lost 4 bases, the J end lost 1 base, and 13 bases lay between the germline ends. Germline CDR1 and CDR2: SEHNR and FQNEAQ (reference sequence). DNA for the CDR3: TGTGCCAGCAGCTCGGCGACAGGACGTAACTATGGCTACACCTTC. It is translated as CASSSATGRNYGYTF.